This is a list of T cell receptor beta chains from one sample in a study of blood T cell repertoires in COVID-19. Clones were sequenced by immunoSEQ multiplex PCR, and TCRdb holds only the in-frame ones, with some missing. The top ten clones hold roughly 7.9% of a sample with roughly 230,000 clones, more than 65% of them seen once. Specimen: peripheral blood. These receptor sequences come from a woman older than 75 with acute or convalescent COVID-19. CDR3s include the opening cysteine and the closing phenylalanine or tryptophan. Each record gives: clone size, J gene, V gene, D gene, CDR3 DNA, CDR3 protein. A D gene is named only where the DNA matches it firmly. Clone sizes are given selectively: once, few, many, or a class where the clone is expanded.

NA,TRBJ1-3,TRBV19,NA,TGTGCCAGTAGTATCGGGATCCTTGACGGCAACACCATATATTTT,CASSIGILDGNTIYF
NA,TRBJ1-2,TRBV28,TRBD1,TGTGCCAGCAGTTCCACCGCCGCGGGACAGGGAGGCTATGGCTACACCTTC,CASSSTAAGQGGYGYTF
NA,TRBJ1-2,TRBV10-3,TRBD1,TGTGCCATCAGGAGCCGGGACAGCTACAGTAGCTACACCTTC,CAIRSRDSYSSYTF
NA,TRBJ2-3,TRBV27,TRBD2,TGTGCCAGCACCGGGAGGGCGCAGGATACGCAGTATTTT,CASTGRAQDTQYF
many,TRBJ2-7,TRBV9,TRBD2,TGTGCCAGCAGCGTAGGGCCTAGCGGGGGGTACGAGCAGTACTTC,CASSVGPSGGYEQYF
few,TRBJ1-1,TRBV29-1,TRBD1,TGCAGCGTCCGAACAGGGGGTACTGAAGCTTTCTTT,CSVRTGGTEAFF
NA,TRBJ2-2,TRBV7-9,TRBD2,TGTGCCAGCAGCTTAGGGACTAGCGGGGCCGGGGAGCTGTTTTTT,CASSLGTSGAGELFF
NA,TRBJ1-5,TRBV6-6,NA,TGTGCCAGCAGTTACTCGAGGGGGAGTGGCAATCAGCCCCAGCATTTT,CASSYSRGSGNQPQHF
NA,TRBJ1-2,TRBV7-8,NA,TGTGCCAGCAGCTTAGGAGCAGGGGATGGCTACACCTTC,CASSLGAGDGYTF
NA,TRBJ2-3,TRBV4-2,TRBD2,TGTGCCAGCAGCCAAGACCAAAGCGGGGGGGCCTCAGATACGCAGTATTTT,CASSQDQSGGASDTQYF
NA,TRBJ1-2,TRBV12-3/TRBV12-4,NA,TGTGCCAGCAGTTTAGCCCCGGACAGTGGCTACACCTTC,CASSLAPDSGYTF
NA,TRBJ1-1,TRBV5-5,NA,TGTGCCAGCAGCGGCACAGAGTTGAACACTGAAGCTTTCTTT,CASSGTELNTEAFF
NA,TRBJ2-5,TRBV5-6,TRBD1,TGTGCCAGCAGCCAGTCGACAGGGGCAATCGTGGAGACCCAGTACTTC,CASSQSTGAIVETQYF
once,TRBJ2-1,TRBV29-1,TRBD2,TGCAGCGTTGATGGGGGGAGGGGCGGCCACAATGAGCAGTTCTTC,CSVDGGRGGHNEQFF
NA,TRBJ1-2,TRBV5-4,TRBD1,TGTGCCAGCAGCGGGGACAGGGTCGGTGGCTACACCTTC,CASSGDRVGGYTF
NA,TRBJ2-5,TRBV6-5,NA,TGTGCCAGCACCGTGAAAAACAGGGTAGAGACCCAGTACTTC,CASTVKNRVETQYF
NA,TRBJ2-2,TRBV5-1,TRBD2,TGCGCCAGCAGCTGGGGCTCCGGGACTAGCTTCAGCGGGGAGCTGTTTTTT,CASSWGSGTSFSGELFF
NA,TRBJ1-5,TRBV6-1,NA,TGTGCCAGCAGTGAAAGCGGTAGCAATCAGCCCCAGCATTTT,CASSESGSNQPQHF
NA,TRBJ2-5,TRBV19,NA,TGTGCCAGTAGTGTCAGGGGAGAGACCCAGTACTTC,CASSVRGETQYF
NA,TRBJ2-5,TRBV6-6,TRBD2,TGTGCCAGCACCCCCCGCGGGGGAGCGGAGACCCAGTACTTC,CASTPRGGAETQYF
NA,TRBJ2-2,TRBV5-4,TRBD1,TGTGCCAGCAGCTGGGGGACAGGGAGTAACGGGGAGCTGTTTTTT,CASSWGTGSNGELFF
NA,TRBJ2-5,TRBV7-9,NA,TGTGCCAGCAGCCCGTCAGGGGGGAAGGAGACCCAGTACTTC,CASSPSGGKETQYF
NA,TRBJ1-3,TRBV12-3/TRBV12-4,NA,TGTGCCAGCAGCCTAGGAAACACCATATATTTT,CASSLGNTIYF